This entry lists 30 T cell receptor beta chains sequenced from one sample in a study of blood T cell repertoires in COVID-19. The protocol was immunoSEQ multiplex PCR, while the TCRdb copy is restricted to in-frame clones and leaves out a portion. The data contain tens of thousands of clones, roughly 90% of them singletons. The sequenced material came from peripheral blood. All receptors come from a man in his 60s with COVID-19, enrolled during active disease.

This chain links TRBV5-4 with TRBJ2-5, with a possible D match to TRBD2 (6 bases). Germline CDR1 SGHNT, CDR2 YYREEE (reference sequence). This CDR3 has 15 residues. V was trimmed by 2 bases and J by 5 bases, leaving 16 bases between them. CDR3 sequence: CASSFENRGMETQYF. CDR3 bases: TGTGCCAGCAGCTTTGAAAATCGGGGGATGGAGACCCAGTACTTC.

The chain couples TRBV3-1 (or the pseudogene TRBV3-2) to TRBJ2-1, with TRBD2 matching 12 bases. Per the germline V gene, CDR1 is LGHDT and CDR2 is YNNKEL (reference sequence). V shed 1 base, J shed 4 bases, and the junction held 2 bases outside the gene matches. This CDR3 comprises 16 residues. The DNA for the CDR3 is TGTGCCAGCAGCCAAGGCACTAGCGGGGGGTACAATGAGCAGTTCTTC. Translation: CASSQGTSGGYNEQFF.

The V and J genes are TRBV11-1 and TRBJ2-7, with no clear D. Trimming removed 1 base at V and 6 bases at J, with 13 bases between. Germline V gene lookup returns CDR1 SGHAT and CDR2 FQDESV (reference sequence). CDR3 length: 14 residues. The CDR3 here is CASSLGGSGGEQYF. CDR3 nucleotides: TGTGCCAGCAGCTTAGGAGGTTCGGGTGGCGAGCAGTACTTC.

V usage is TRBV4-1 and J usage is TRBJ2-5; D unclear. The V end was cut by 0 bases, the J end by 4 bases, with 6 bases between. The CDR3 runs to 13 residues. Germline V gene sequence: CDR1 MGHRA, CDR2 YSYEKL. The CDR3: CASSQDLVETQYF. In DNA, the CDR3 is TGCGCCAGCAGCCAAGACCTCGTAGAGACCCAGTACTTC.

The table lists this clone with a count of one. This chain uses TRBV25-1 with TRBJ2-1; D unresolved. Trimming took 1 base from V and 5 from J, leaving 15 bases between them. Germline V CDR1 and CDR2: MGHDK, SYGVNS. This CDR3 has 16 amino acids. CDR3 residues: CASSEFGPSNDNEQFF. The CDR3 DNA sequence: TGTGCCAGCAGTGAATTTGGGCCTTCTAATGACAATGAGCAGTTCTTC.

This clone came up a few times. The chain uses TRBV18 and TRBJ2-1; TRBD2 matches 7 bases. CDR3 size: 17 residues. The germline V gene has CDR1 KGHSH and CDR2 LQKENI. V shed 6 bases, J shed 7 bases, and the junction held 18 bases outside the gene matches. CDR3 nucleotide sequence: TGTGCCAGCTCGCCAAATCTAGCGGAATATGGGGGGAATGAGCAGTTCTTC. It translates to CASSPNLAEYGGNEQFF.

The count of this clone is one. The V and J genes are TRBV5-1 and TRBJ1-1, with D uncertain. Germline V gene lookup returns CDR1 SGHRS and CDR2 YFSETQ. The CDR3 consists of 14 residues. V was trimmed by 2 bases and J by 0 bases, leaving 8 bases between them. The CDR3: CASSFGEVNTEAFF. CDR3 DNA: TGCGCCAGCAGCTTCGGGGAGGTGAACACTGAAGCTTTCTTT.

The CDR3 loop reads CASGFNPGTGTNEKLFF. The CDR3 nucleotides are TGTGCTAGTGGTTTCAACCCCGGGACAGGAACTAATGAAAAACTGTTTTTT. The chain uses TRBV12-5 and TRBJ1-4, with 8 bases fitting TRBD1. V gave up 3 bases and J gave up 1 base; unmatched junction bases: 7. CDR1 LGHNT and CDR2 FRNRAP come from the germline V gene. This CDR3 contains 17 residues. Full variable domain (rest looked up from reference TRBV12-5 and TRBJ1-4): DARVTQTPRHKVTEMGQEVTMRCQPILGHNTVFWYRQTMMQGLELLAYFRNRAPLDDSGMPKDRFSAEMPDATLATLKIQPSEPRDSAVYFCASGFNPGTGTNEKLFFGSGTQLSVL.

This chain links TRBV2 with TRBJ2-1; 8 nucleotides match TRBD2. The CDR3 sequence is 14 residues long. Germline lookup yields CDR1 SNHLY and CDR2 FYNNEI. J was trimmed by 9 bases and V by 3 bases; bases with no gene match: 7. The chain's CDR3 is CASSEKREFSEQFF. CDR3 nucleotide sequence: TGTGCCAGCAGTGAGAAGCGGGAGTTCTCTGAGCAGTTCTTC.

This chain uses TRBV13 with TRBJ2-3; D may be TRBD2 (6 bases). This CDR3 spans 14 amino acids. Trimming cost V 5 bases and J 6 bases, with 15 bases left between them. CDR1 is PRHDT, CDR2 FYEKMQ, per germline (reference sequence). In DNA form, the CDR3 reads TGTGCCAGCAGCCCCCCCGGCGGGGTTGATACGCAGTATTTT. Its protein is CASSPPGGVDTQYF. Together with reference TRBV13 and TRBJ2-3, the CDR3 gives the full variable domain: AAGVIQSPRHLIKEKRETATLKCYPIPRHDTVYWYQQGPGQDPQFLISFYEKMQSDKGSIPDRFSAQQFSDYHSELNMSSLELGDSALYFCASSPPGGVDTQYFGPGTRLTVL.

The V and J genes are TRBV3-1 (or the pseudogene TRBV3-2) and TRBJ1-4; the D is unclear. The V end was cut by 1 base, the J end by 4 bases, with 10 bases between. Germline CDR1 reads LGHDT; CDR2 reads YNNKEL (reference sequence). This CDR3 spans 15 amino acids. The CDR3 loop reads CASSQAILLNEKLFF. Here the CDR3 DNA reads TGTGCCAGCAGCCAAGCTATCCTACTTAATGAAAAACTGTTTTTT.

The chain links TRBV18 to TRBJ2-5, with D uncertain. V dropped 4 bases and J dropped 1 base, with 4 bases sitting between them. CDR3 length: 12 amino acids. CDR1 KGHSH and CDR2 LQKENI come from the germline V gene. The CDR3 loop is CASSRGQETQYF. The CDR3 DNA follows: TGTGCCAGCTCACGAGGCCAAGAGACCCAGTACTTC.

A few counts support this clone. CDR3 amino acids: CASSPLTGSLLDEQFF. CDR3 DNA sequence: TGTGCCAGCAGTCCCTTGACAGGGAGTTTGTTGGATGAGCAGTTCTTC. This sequence joins TRBV28 and TRBJ2-1; 7 nucleotides match TRBD1. V shed 5 bases and J 8 bases; nucleotides not matched to a gene: 15. The CDR3 has 16 amino acids. Per the germline V gene, CDR1 is MDHEN and CDR2 is SYDVKM.

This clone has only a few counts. The CDR3 is CASSQDPSGTGAWYGYTF. In nucleotides, the CDR3 is TGCGCCAGCAGCCAGGACCCATCCGGGACAGGGGCTTGGTATGGCTACACCTTC. The chain links TRBV4-1 to TRBJ1-2; the match to TRBD1 covers 10 bases. The germline CDR1 and CDR2 sequences are MGHRA and YSYEKL. The CDR3 consists of 18 residues. Trimming cost V 3 bases and J 5 bases; bases outside gene matches: 15.

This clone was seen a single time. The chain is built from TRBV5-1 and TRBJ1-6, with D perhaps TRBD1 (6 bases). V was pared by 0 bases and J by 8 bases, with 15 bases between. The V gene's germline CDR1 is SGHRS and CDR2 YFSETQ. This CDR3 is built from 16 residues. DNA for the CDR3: TGCGCCAGCAGCTTGGGTGTCTCAGGGGTCGATTCACCCCTCCACTTT. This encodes CASSLGVSGVDSPLHF.

The CDR3 spells CASSQGQVNNSPLHF. CDR3 nucleotide sequence: TGTGCCAGTAGTCAAGGACAGGTTAATAATTCACCCCTCCACTTT. The chain couples TRBV19 to TRBJ1-6, with 7 bases aligning to TRBD1. Per the germline V gene, CDR1 is LNHDA and CDR2 is SQIVND (reference sequence). The V gene end was trimmed by 5 bases and the J gene end by 5 bases; junction bases not matched to a gene: 6. The CDR3 is 15 residues long.

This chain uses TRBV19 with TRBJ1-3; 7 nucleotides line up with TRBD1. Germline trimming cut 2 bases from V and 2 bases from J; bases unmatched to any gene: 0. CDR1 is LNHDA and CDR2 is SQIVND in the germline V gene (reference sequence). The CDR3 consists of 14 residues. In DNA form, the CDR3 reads TGTGCCAGTAGTATACAGGGGGCTGGAAACACCATATATTTT. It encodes CASSIQGAGNTIYF.

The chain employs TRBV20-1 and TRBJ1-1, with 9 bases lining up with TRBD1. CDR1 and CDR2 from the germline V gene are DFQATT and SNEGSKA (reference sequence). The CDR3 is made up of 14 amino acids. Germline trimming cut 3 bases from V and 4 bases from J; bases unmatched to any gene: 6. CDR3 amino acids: CSASTGQGSTEAFF. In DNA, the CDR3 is TGCAGTGCTAGTACCGGACAGGGGAGCACTGAAGCTTTCTTT.

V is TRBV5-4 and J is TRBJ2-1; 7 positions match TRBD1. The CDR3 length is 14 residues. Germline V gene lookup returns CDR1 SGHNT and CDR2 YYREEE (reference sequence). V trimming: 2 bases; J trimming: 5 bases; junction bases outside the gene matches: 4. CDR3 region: CASSLGGADNEQFF. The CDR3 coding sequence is TGTGCCAGCAGCTTAGGGGGCGCGGACAATGAGCAGTTCTTC.

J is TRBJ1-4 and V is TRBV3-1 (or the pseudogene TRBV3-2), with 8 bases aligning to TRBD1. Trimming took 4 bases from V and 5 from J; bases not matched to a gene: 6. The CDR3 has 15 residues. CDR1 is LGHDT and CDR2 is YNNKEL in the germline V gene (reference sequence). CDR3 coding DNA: TGTGCCAGCAGCCCACGGGACAGGAGAAATGAAAAACTGTTTTTT. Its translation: CASSPRDRRNEKLFF.

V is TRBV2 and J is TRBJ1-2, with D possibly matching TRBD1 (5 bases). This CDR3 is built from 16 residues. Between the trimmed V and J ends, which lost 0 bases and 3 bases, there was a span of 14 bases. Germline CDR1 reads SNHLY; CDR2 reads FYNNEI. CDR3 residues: CASSEAASDSYYGYTF. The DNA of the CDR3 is TGTGCCAGCAGTGAAGCGGCCAGCGACAGCTACTATGGCTACACCTTC.

This CDR3 reads CASSGGQGPYEQYF. The CDR3 DNA reads TGTGCCAGCAGCGGGGGACAGGGGCCCTACGAGCAGTACTTC. The chain combines TRBV11-2 with TRBJ2-7; 10 nucleotides align to TRBD1. Losses at the gene ends were 5 bases for V and 2 bases for J; bases not matched to a gene: 3. Looked up from germline, CDR1 is SGHAT and CDR2 is FQNNGV. The CDR3 totals 14 residues.

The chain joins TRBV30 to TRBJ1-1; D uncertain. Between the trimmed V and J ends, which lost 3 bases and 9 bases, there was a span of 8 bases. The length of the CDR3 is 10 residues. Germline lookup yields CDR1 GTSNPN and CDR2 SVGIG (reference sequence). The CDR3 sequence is CAWRTEKAFF. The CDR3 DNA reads TGTGCCTGGAGAACAGAAAAAGCTTTCTTT.

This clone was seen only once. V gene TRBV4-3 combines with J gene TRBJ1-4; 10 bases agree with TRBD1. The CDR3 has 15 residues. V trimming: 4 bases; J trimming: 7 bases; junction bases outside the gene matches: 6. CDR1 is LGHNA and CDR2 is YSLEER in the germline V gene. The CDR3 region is CASSPAGQGGEKLFF. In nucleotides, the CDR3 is TGCGCCAGCAGCCCGGCTGGACAGGGGGGTGAAAAACTGTTTTTT.

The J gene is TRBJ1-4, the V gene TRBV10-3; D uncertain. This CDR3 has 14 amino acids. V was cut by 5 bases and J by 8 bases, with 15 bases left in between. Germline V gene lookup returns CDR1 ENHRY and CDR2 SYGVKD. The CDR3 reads CAISPQAPGEKLFF. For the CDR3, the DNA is TGTGCCATCAGTCCTCAGGCGCCGGGGGAAAAACTGTTTTTT.

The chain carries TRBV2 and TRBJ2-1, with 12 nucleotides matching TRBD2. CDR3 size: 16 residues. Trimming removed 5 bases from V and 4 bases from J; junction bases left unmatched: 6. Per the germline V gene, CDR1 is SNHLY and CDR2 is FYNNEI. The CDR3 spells CASSKLAGGPYNEQFF. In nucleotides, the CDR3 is TGTGCCAGCAGTAAACTAGCGGGAGGTCCTTACAATGAGCAGTTCTTC.

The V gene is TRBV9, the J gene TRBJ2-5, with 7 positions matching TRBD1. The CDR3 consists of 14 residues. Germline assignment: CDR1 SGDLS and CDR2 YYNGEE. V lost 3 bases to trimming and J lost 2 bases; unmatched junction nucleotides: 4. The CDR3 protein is CASSGPTGQETQYF. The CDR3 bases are TGTGCCAGCAGCGGACCGACAGGGCAAGAGACCCAGTACTTC.

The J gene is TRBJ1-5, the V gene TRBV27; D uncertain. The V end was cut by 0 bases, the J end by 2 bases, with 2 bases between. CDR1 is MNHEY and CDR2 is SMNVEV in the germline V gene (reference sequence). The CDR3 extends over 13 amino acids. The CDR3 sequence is CASSLSGNQPQHF. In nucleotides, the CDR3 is TGTGCCAGCAGTTTATCCGGCAATCAGCCCCAGCATTTT.

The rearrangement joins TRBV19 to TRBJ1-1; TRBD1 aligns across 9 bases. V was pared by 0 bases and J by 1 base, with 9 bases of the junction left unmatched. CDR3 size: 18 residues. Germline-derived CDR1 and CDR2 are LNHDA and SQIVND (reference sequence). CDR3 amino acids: CASSIDRRTGVPNTEAFF. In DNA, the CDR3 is TGTGCCAGTAGTATAGATAGGAGGACAGGGGTACCGAACACTGAAGCTTTCTTT.

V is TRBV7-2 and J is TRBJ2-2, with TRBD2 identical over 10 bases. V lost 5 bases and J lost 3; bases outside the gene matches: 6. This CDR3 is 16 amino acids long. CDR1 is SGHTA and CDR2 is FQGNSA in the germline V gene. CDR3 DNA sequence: TGTGCCAGCAGCCTATCTAGCGGGAGTGACACCGGGGAGCTGTTTTTT. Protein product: CASSLSSGSDTGELFF.